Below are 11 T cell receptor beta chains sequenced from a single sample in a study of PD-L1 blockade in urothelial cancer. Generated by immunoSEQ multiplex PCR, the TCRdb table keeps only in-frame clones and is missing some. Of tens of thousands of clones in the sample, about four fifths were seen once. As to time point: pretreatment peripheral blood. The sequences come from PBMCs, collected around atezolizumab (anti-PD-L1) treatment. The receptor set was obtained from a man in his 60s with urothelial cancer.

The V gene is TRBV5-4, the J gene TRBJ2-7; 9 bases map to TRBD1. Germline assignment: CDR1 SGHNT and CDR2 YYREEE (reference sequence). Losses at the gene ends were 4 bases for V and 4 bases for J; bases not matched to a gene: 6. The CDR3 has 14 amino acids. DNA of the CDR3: TGTGCCAGCAGCATCGACAGGGGGACGTACGAGCAGTACTTC. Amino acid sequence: CASSIDRGTYEQYF.

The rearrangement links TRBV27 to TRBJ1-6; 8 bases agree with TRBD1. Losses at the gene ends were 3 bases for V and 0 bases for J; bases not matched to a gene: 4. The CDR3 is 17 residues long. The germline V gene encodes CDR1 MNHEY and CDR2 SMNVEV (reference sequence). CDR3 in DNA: TGTGCCAGCAGTTTTGGGGGACAGGACTCCTATAATTCACCCCTCCACTTT. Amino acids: CASSFGGQDSYNSPLHF.

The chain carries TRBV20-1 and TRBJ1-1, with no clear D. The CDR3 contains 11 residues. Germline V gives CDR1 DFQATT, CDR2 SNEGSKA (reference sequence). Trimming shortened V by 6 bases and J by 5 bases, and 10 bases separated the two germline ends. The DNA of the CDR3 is TGCAGTGCCGTGCGGGTTACTGAAGCTTTCTTT. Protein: CSAVRVTEAFF.

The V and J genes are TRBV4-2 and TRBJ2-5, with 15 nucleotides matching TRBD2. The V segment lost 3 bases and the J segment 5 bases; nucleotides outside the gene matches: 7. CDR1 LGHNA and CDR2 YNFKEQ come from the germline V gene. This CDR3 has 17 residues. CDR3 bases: TGTGCCAGCAGCCATGGACTAGCGGGGGGGCGGGAGGAGACCCAGTACTTC. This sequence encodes CASSHGLAGGREETQYF.

The CDR3 DNA is TGTGCCAGCAGCGGCCGGGACAGGGATGGCACCTTC. It is translated as CASSGRDRDGTF. The chain couples TRBV7-2 to TRBJ1-2; 9 nucleotides agree with TRBD1. Losses at the gene ends were 5 bases for V and 13 bases for J; bases not matched to a gene: 8. The length of the CDR3 is 12 residues. Looked up from germline, CDR1 is SGHTA and CDR2 is FQGNSA.

CDR3 region: CASSSPGTGNGETQYF. CDR3 coding DNA: TGTGCCAGCAGCTCCCCCGGGACAGGGAACGGGGAGACCCAGTACTTC. The V gene is TRBV5-6, the J gene TRBJ2-5, with 9 bases aligning to TRBD1. This CDR3 has 16 amino acids. V shed 3 bases and J 5 bases; nucleotides not matched to a gene: 11. Germline V gives CDR1 SGHDT, CDR2 YYEEEE.

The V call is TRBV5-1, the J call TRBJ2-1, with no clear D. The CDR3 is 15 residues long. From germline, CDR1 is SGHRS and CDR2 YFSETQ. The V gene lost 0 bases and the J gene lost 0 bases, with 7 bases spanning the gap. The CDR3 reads CASSLGHNSYNEQFF. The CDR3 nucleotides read TGCGCCAGCAGCTTGGGGCACAACTCCTACAATGAGCAGTTCTTC.

This CDR3 is CASSFRGGGAGYTF. The CDR3, as DNA: TGTGCCAGCAGTTTCAGAGGGGGCGGAGCTGGCTACACCTTC. The chain is built from TRBV27 and TRBJ1-2; TRBD1 matches at 7 bases. Germline CDR1 is MNHEY and CDR2 is SMNVEV (reference sequence). This CDR3 spans 14 amino acids. The V gene end was trimmed by 3 bases and the J gene end by 7 bases; junction bases not matched to a gene: 8.

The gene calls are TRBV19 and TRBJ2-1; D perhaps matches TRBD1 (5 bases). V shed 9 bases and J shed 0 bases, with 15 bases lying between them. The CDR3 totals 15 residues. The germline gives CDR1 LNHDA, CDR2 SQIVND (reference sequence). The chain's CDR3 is CASRIDRSSYNEQFF. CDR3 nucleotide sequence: TGTGCCAGCAGAATAGACAGAAGCTCCTACAATGAGCAGTTCTTC. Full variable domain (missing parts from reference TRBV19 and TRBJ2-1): DGGITQSPKYLFRKEGQNVTLSCEQNLNHDAMYWYRQDPGQGLRLIYYSQIVNDFQKGDIAEGYSVSREKKESFPLTVTSAQKNPTAFYLCASRIDRSSYNEQFFGPGTRLTVL.

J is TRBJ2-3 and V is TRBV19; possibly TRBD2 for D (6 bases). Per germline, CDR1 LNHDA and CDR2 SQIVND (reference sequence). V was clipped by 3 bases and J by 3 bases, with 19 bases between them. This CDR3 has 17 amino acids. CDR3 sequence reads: CASSMGLIGPGTDTQYF. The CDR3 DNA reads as TGTGCCAGTAGTATGGGACTTATTGGGCCCGGGACAGATACGCAGTATTTT.

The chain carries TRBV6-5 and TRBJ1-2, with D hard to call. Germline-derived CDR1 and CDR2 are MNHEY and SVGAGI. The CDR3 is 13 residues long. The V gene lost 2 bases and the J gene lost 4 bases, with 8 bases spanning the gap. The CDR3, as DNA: TGTGCCAGCAGTTACGGAGGGCCCTATGGCTACACCTTC. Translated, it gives CASSYGGPYGYTF.